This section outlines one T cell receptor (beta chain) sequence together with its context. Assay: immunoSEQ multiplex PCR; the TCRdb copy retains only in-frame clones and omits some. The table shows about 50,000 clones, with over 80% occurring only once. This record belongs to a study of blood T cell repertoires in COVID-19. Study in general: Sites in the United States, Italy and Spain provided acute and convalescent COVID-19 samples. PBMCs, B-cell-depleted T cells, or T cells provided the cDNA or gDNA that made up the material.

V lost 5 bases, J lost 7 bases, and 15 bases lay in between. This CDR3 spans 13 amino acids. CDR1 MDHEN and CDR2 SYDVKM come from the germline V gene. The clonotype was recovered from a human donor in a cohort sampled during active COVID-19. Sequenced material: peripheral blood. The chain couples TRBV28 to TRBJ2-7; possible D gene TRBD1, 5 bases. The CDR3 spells CASSPSEQVEQYF. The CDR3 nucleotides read TGTGCCAGCAGTCCGAGCGAACAGGTGGAGCAGTACTTC.